This TCR beta chain was sequenced for a study of neurological immune-mediated disorders. Study observations and caveats: Across subjects, expanded clones had no CDR3 amino acid sequences in common, pointing to private repertoires in all groups.

A single run covered 15-18 subjects with over 160 million TCR-beta sequences. TCRdb itself ran the 5' RACE reads through MiXCR, one entry per CDR3 protein. The sample records some 20,000 distinct CDR3 sequences, around 13% being singletons. Germline V gene sequence: CDR1 SGHTA, CDR2 FQGNSA. The CDR3 extends over 15 amino acids. Trimming took 5 bases from V and 7 from J; bases not matched to a gene: 7. This clonotype has at least ten counts. Its cognate antigen is unknown. The sorted libraries were prepared using about 1 million CD4+ or CD8+ T cells that had themselves been sorted. What was sequenced was CD4+ T cells from blood. The chain recombines TRBV7-2 with TRBJ2-1; the match to TRBD2 covers 11 bases. The source is a woman aged 55 to 70 with HTLV-1-associated myelopathy (HAM/TSP). CDR3: CASSELAGVRNEQFF. For the CDR3, the DNA is TGTGCCAGCAGCGAACTAGCGGGAGTTAGAAATGAGCAGTTCTTC.